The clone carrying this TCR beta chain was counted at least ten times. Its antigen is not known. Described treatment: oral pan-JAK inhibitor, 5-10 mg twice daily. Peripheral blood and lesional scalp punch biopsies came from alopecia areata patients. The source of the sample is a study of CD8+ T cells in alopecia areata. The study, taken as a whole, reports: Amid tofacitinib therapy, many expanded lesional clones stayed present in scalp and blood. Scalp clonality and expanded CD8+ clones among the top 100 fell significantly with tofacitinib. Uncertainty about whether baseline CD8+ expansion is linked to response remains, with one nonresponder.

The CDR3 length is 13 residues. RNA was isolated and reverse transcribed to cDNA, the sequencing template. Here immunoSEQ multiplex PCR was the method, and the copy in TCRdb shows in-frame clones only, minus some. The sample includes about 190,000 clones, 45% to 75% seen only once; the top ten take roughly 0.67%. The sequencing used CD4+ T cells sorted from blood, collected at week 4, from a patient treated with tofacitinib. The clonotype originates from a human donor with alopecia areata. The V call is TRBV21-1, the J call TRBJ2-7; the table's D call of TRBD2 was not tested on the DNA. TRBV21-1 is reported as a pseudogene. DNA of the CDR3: TGTGCCAGCTTGATGCGGAGCTACTACGAGCAGTACTTC. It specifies CASLMRSYYEQYF.